The 14 T cell receptor beta chains listed next were all sequenced from one sample in a study of cytomegalovirus exposure and HLA in healthy donors. Use of 60 Vbeta and 13 Jbeta primers characterized the PCR. Some clones are missing from TCRdb's copy, which holds only in-frame ones; the method was immunoSEQ multiplex PCR. In the table there are some 62,000 clones, around 87% of which are singletons. Sequencing was carried out using PBMCs. Source of these receptors: a man younger than 35 in good health and CMV-seronegative.

The gene calls are TRBV2 and TRBJ2-5, with TRBD1 as a possible D gene (5 bases). CDR1 and CDR2 from the germline V gene are SNHLY and FYNNEI. The CDR3 consists of 14 residues. Trimming cost V 6 bases and J 2 bases, with 13 bases left between them. The CDR3 spells CASRITRQQETQYF. As DNA, the CDR3 is TGTGCCAGCAGAATTACGCGACAGCAAGAGACCCAGTACTTC.

The chain carries TRBV6-1 and TRBJ1-2; a possible D gene is TRBD1 (6 bases). V shed 6 bases and J shed 10 bases, with 24 bases lying between them. The CDR3 sequence is 15 residues long. Germline CDR1 and CDR2: MNHNS and SASEGT. The CDR3 DNA follows: TGTGCCAGCAGCAAGGGTGGGGGCCCCGAGTTTTACTACACCTTC. It encodes CASSKGGGPEFYYTF.

The chain recombines TRBV5-1 with TRBJ2-7; 11 bases are a match to TRBD2. Germline V CDR1 and CDR2: SGHRS, YFSETQ. The CDR3 is made up of 16 amino acids. V shed 4 bases and J 2 bases; nucleotides not matched to a gene: 8. CDR3 residues: CASSGGTSGNTYEQYF. The CDR3 DNA sequence: TGCGCCAGCAGCGGCGGGACTAGCGGAAATACCTACGAGCAGTACTTC. Combining the CDR3 with reference TRBV5-1 and TRBJ2-7 gives the whole variable domain KAGVTQTPRYLIKTRGQQVTLSCSPISGHRSVSWYQQTPGQGLQFLFEYFSETQRNKGNFPGRFSGRQFSNSRSEMNVSTLELGDSALYLCASSGGTSGNTYEQYFGPGTRLTVT.

The chain links TRBV7-8 to TRBJ1-6; 9 nucleotides match TRBD1. The CDR3 sequence is 14 residues long. Trimming cost V 5 bases and J 8 bases; bases outside gene matches: 4. Germline values: CDR1 SGHVS, CDR2 FQNEAQ. CDR3 in amino acids: CASSLGTGHSPLHF. The CDR3 nucleotides read TGTGCCAGCAGCCTTGGGACAGGGCATTCACCCCTCCACTTT.

The J gene is TRBJ2-5, the V gene TRBV28, with 11 bases identical to TRBD1. Germline loops: CDR1 MDHEN, CDR2 SYDVKM. Trimming removed 5 bases from V and 0 bases from J; junction bases left unmatched: 5. The CDR3 length is 16 residues. DNA for the CDR3: TGTGCCAGCAGTCCGGGGGACAGGGGGTACCAAGAGACCCAGTACTTC. Translated, it gives CASSPGDRGYQETQYF.

V is TRBV4-1 and J is TRBJ1-2; 9 positions match TRBD1. Germline loops: CDR1 MGHRA, CDR2 YSYEKL. The CDR3 contains 15 residues. The V gene end was trimmed by 3 bases and the J gene end by 5 bases; junction bases not matched to a gene: 7. DNA of the CDR3: TGCGCCAGCAGCCAGGGCCCACAGGGGGCTTATGGCTACACCTTC. Translating gives CASSQGPQGAYGYTF.

The chain is built from TRBV28 and TRBJ1-4, with a possible D match to TRBD1 (5 bases). The V gene's germline CDR1 is MDHEN and CDR2 SYDVKM. V lost 8 bases, J lost 4 bases, and 11 bases lay in between. This CDR3 is built from 13 residues. CDR3: CASRTGVNEKLFF. The DNA of the CDR3 is TGTGCCAGCCGGACGGGGGTTAATGAAAAACTGTTTTTT.

The rearrangement links TRBV6-1 to TRBJ2-7, with a possible D match to TRBD2 (5 bases). This CDR3 has 14 amino acids. Deletions cut 4 bases from V and 4 bases from J, with 14 bases between. The germline CDR1 and CDR2 sequences are MNHNS and SASEGT. The CDR3 DNA follows: TGTGCCAGCAGTGTTCCGGGAACCGCTTACGAGCAGTACTTC. Residues: CASSVPGTAYEQYF.

This clone was seen once. The chain joins TRBV2 to TRBJ2-3, with D possibly being TRBD2 (7 bases). Germline CDR1 reads SNHLY; CDR2 reads FYNNEI. Between the trimmed V and J ends, which lost 11 bases and 3 bases, there was a span of 24 bases. There are 16 residues in the CDR3. CDR3 DNA: TGTGCCGGGGAACTTCGAGGGGGGGGCGGTACAGATACGCAGTATTTT. Translated, it gives CAGELRGGGGTDTQYF.

For the CDR3, the DNA is TGTGCCAGCAGTTTGAGTCTAGGAGAATTCTACGAGCAGTACTTC. Amino acid sequence: CASSLSLGEFYEQYF. This chain connects TRBV28 to TRBJ2-7; D remains ambiguous. CDR3 length: 15 residues. Trimming left V 3 bases short and J 3 bases short, with 15 bases between. Looked up from germline, CDR1 is MDHEN and CDR2 is SYDVKM.

The V call is TRBV19, the J call TRBJ1-5; D gene unclear. Per the germline V gene, CDR1 is LNHDA and CDR2 is SQIVND (reference sequence). V was clipped by 5 bases and J by 2 bases, with 10 bases between them. This CDR3 comprises 14 residues. The chain's CDR3 is CASSHDGGNQPQHF. The CDR3 DNA reads as TGTGCCAGTAGTCACGACGGGGGCAATCAGCCCCAGCATTTT.

This chain connects TRBV4-1 to TRBJ1-3; 7 positions agree with TRBD1. The CDR3 is made up of 17 amino acids. Germline lookup yields CDR1 MGHRA and CDR2 YSYEKL. J gave up 0 bases and V 0 bases, and 5 bases lay outside the gene matches. The CDR3 spells CASSQDRDSSSGNTIYF. In DNA form, the CDR3 reads TGCGCCAGCAGCCAAGACCGGGACAGCTCCTCTGGAAACACCATATATTTT.

This chain uses TRBV10-1 with TRBJ2-3; 8 positions match TRBD1. Germline V lookup: CDR1 WNHNN, CDR2 SYGVQD (reference sequence). V trimming: 5 bases; J trimming: 3 bases; junction bases outside the gene matches: 1. The CDR3 sequence is 13 residues long. CDR3 nucleotides: TGCGCCAGCAGTCGGGACAGGACAGATACGCAGTATTTT. This sequence encodes CASSRDRTDTQYF.

J is TRBJ1-1 and V is TRBV28, with D possibly matching TRBD1 (5 bases). The germline gives CDR1 MDHEN, CDR2 SYDVKM. The CDR3 totals 12 residues. Between the trimmed V and J ends, which lost 3 bases and 5 bases, there was a span of 7 bases. The CDR3 region is CASSFRGTEAFF. In DNA form, the CDR3 reads TGTGCCAGCAGTTTTAGGGGTACTGAAGCTTTCTTT. The whole variable domain, filled in from reference TRBV28 and TRBJ1-1, reads DVKVTQSSRYLVKRTGEKVFLECVQDMDHENMFWYRQDPGLGLRLIYFSYDVKMKEKGDIPEGYSVSREKKERFSLILESASTNQTSMYLCASSFRGTEAFFGQGTRLTVV.